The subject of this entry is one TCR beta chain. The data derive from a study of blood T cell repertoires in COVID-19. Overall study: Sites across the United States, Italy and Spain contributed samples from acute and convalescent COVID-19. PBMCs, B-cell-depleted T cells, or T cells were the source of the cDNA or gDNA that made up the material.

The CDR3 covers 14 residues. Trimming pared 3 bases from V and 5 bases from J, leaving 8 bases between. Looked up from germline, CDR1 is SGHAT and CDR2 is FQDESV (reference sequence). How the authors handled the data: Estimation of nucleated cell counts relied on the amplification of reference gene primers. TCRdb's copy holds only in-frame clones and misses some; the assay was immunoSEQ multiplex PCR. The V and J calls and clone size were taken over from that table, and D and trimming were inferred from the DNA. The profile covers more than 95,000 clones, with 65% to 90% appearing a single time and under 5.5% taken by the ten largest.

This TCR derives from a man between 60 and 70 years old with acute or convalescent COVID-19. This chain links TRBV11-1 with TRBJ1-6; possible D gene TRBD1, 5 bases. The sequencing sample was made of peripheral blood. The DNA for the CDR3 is TGTGCCAGCAGCTTTGCAGGGAATAATTCACCCCTCCACTTT. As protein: CASSFAGNNSPLHF.